This T cell receptor beta chain was identified in a study of T cell repertoires in cytomegalovirus infection. Study details: In public TCR beta signatures, there were indications of both CMV infection and matching HLA type.

MiXCR, run by TCRdb on the reads, gives a single entry per CDR3 protein. The sample contains around 280,000 distinct CDR3 sequences, approximately 15% of which appear only once. Details on this clonotype: A much larger clone differs by one base, so this may be a read error.

This CDR3 has 16 residues. V was clipped by 3 bases and J by 1 base, with 15 bases between them. Germline CDR1 is SGHVS and CDR2 is FNYEAQ. The sequence was obtained from a human donor in good health (CMV status not recorded). Some clones in this sample may be carry-over from other donors' samples. The V gene is TRBV7-6, the J gene TRBJ1-1, with a possible D match to TRBD1 (5 bases). Sequencing was performed on PBMCs. Here the CDR3 reads CASSFSSVGTNTEAFF. The CDR3 region has the DNA TGTGCCAGCAGCTTCTCTTCGGTCGGGACGAACACTGAAGCTTTCTTT.